A single sample is the source of the 29 T cell receptor beta chains below, sequenced in a study of beta chain features in type 1 diabetes. Findings of the study overall: Shorter TCRB CDR3s, moderately but significantly so, were found in Type 1 diabetes patients in all four CD4+ subsets.

No cognate antigen is known for these TCRs. Sequenced material consisted of expressed TCRB transcripts (all of the isolated RNA was reverse transcribed). Clones were sequenced by immunoSEQ multiplex PCR, and TCRdb holds only the in-frame ones, with some missing. The sample yields about 240,000 clones, more than 11% seen once. Source material: naive CD4+ T cells from blood. These receptors came from a man aged 25 to 45 with type 1 diabetes.

The V and J genes are TRBV7-2 and TRBJ1-3; D is unresolved. CDR1 is SGHTA, CDR2 FQGNSA, per germline. Trimming pared 4 bases from V and 0 bases from J, leaving 19 bases between. The CDR3 covers 18 residues. The CDR3 is CASSSYIQVWASGNTIYF. DNA for the CDR3: TGTGCCAGCAGCTCTTATATCCAGGTGTGGGCCTCTGGAAACACCATATATTTT. The full variable domain, completed using reference TRBV7-2 and TRBJ1-3, is GAGVSQSPSNKVTEKGKDVELRCDPISGHTALYWYRQSLGQGLEFLIYFQGNSAPDKSGLPSDRFSAERTGGSVSTLTIQRTQQEDSAVYLCASSSYIQVWASGNTIYFGEGSWLTVV.

This clone has only a few counts. CDR3 residues: CASSLEGAAEAFF. The CDR3 DNA sequence: TGCGCCAGCAGCTTGGAGGGGGCGGCTGAAGCTTTCTTT. This chain uses TRBV5-1 with TRBJ1-1; the match to TRBD1 covers 7 bases. CDR3 length: 13 residues. Germline CDR1 SGHRS, CDR2 YFSETQ. Trimming cost V 0 bases and J 6 bases; bases outside gene matches: 2. Full variable domain (outside the CDR3, taken from reference TRBV5-1 and TRBJ1-1): KAGVTQTPRYLIKTRGQQVTLSCSPISGHRSVSWYQQTPGQGLQFLFEYFSETQRNKGNFPGRFSGRQFSNSRSEMNVSTLELGDSALYLCASSLEGAAEAFFGQGTRLTVV.

This chain connects TRBV6-5 to TRBJ1-5; D gene unclear. The V gene's germline CDR1 is MNHEY and CDR2 SVGAGI. This CDR3 has 14 amino acids. V lost 6 bases, J lost 7 bases, and 16 bases lay in between. The CDR3 region is CASRASTRNQPQHF. The DNA for the CDR3 is TGTGCCAGCAGGGCTAGTACGAGGAACCAGCCCCAGCATTTT.

This clone was counted a few times. The V gene is TRBV10-3, the J gene TRBJ1-5; 7 nucleotides align to TRBD1. The V segment lost 3 bases and the J segment 5 bases; nucleotides outside the gene matches: 4. The length of the CDR3 is 14 residues. In germline, CDR1 is ENHRY, CDR2 SYGVKD. The DNA of the CDR3 is TGTGCCATCAGTGAACGGACAGGAGATCAGCCCCAGCATTTT. Protein sequence: CAISERTGDQPQHF.

This rearrangement joins TRBV5-1 to TRBJ2-2; the D gene is possibly TRBD1 (6 bases). Germline V gives CDR1 SGHRS, CDR2 YFSETQ. The CDR3 contains 15 residues. Trimming took off 2 bases at V and 4 bases at J, with 12 bases between the two ends. The CDR3 loop reads CASSLEPGVTGELFF. The CDR3 DNA reads as TGCGCCAGCAGCTTAGAGCCAGGGGTCACCGGGGAGCTGTTTTTT. The entire variable domain, with the rest obtained from reference TRBV5-1 and TRBJ2-2, is as follows: KAGVTQTPRYLIKTRGQQVTLSCSPISGHRSVSWYQQTPGQGLQFLFEYFSETQRNKGNFPGRFSGRQFSNSRSEMNVSTLELGDSALYLCASSLEPGVTGELFFGEGSRLTVL.

The chain combines TRBV25-1 with TRBJ1-1; a weak D match, TRBD1 (6 bases). This CDR3 spans 15 amino acids. The V and J ends lost 4 bases and 1 base respectively, with 13 bases between them. Germline CDR1 reads MGHDK; CDR2 reads SYGVNS. In nucleotides, the CDR3 is TGTGCCAGCAGTGGCGGGGGGGCAGGGAACACTGAAGCTTTCTTT. Translating it yields CASSGGGAGNTEAFF.

This clone was picked up a small number of times. The chain couples TRBV23-1 to TRBJ1-4; D may be TRBD1 (5 bases). TRBV23-1 is assigned to the ORF class and has an uncertain function. V lost 7 bases to trimming and J lost 2 bases, with 14 bases between them. The CDR3 sequence is 15 residues long. The CDR3 loop is CASTPGGETNEKLFF. CDR3 nucleotides: TGCGCCAGCACCCCGGGGGGGGAGACTAATGAAAAACTGTTTTTT.

V gene TRBV6-1 combines with J gene TRBJ2-7, with 7 bases matching TRBD2. V gave up 1 base and J gave up 6 bases; unmatched junction bases: 3. The germline gives CDR1 MNHNS, CDR2 SASEGT. The CDR3 spans 13 residues. The CDR3 DNA reads as TGTGCCAGCAGTGAAGAACCGGGAGGCGAGCAGTACTTC. This gives the protein CASSEEPGGEQYF.

This clone came up a few times. V usage is TRBV4-2 and J usage is TRBJ2-7, with 10 bases lining up with TRBD2. Per the germline V gene, CDR1 is LGHNA and CDR2 is YNFKEQ. Unmatched junction bases numbered 1, after V lost 4 bases and J lost 1 base. The CDR3 is made up of 14 amino acids. CDR3 DNA: TGTGCCAGCAGCCTGACTAGCGGGTCCTACGAGCAGTACTTC. Translation: CASSLTSGSYEQYF.

This chain connects TRBV6-6 to TRBJ1-5, with unresolved D. The CDR3 loop spans 12 amino acids. Germline CDR1 and CDR2: MNHNY and SVGAGI (reference sequence). Deletions cut 4 bases from V and 7 bases from J, with 8 bases between. The CDR3 DNA sequence: TGTGCCAGCAGTTCAAACGGGCAGCCCCAGCATTTT. Translation: CASSSNGQPQHF.

CDR3 protein: CAWTKQGAGQPQHF. CDR3 sequence (DNA): TGTGCCTGGACTAAACAGGGAGCGGGGCAGCCCCAGCATTTT. The rearrangement links TRBV30 to TRBJ1-5; D perhaps matches TRBD1 (6 bases). This CDR3 has 14 residues. Trimming pared 4 bases from V and 7 bases from J, leaving 17 bases between. The germline V gene has CDR1 GTSNPN and CDR2 SVGIG (reference sequence).

This clone was seen a handful of times. V usage is TRBV7-2 and J usage is TRBJ2-7; 12 nucleotides match TRBD1. V lost 5 bases, J lost 4 bases, and 3 bases stayed unmatched. The CDR3 consists of 14 residues. CDR1 is SGHTA and CDR2 is FQGNSA in the germline V gene. CDR3: CASSRDRGRYEQYF. The CDR3 nucleotides read TGTGCCAGCAGCCGGGACAGGGGGCGGTACGAGCAGTACTTC.

For the CDR3, the DNA is TGTGCCAGCAGACTAGCGGGGTACACAGATACGCAGTATTTT. It encodes CASRLAGYTDTQYF. J is TRBJ2-3 and V is TRBV27; 10 nucleotides line up with TRBD2. This CDR3 contains 14 residues. Germline loops: CDR1 MNHEY, CDR2 SMNVEV (reference sequence). Trimming took 6 bases from V and 2 from J; bases not matched to a gene: 2.

This chain joins TRBV27 and TRBJ2-7; 8 positions match TRBD2. CDR1 MNHEY and CDR2 SMNVEV come from the germline V gene (reference sequence). V lost 6 bases and J lost 3; bases outside the gene matches: 4. CDR3 length: 13 residues. CDR3 amino acids: CASRSTSGYEQYF. CDR3 nucleotides: TGTGCCAGCAGGAGTACTAGCGGCTACGAGCAGTACTTC.

This clone was seen more than once but under ten times. The CDR3 is CASSLRQDGETQYF. In DNA, the CDR3 is TGTGCCAGCAGCTTAAGGCAGGATGGAGAGACCCAGTACTTC. This chain links TRBV11-2 with TRBJ2-5; the D is unclear. Trimming removed 2 bases from V and 4 bases from J, with 11 bases in between. The CDR3 runs 14 residues. CDR1 and CDR2 (germline): SGHAT, FQNNGV.

This clone was counted between two and nine times. This chain connects TRBV5-1 to TRBJ2-1, with TRBD2 identical over 11 bases. The CDR3 is made up of 16 amino acids. CDR1 and CDR2 (germline): SGHRS, YFSETQ. The junction had 2 bases not matched to a gene; V was cut back by 0 bases and J by 3 bases. CDR3 sequence reads: CASSLAGTSGYNEQFF. DNA of the CDR3: TGCGCCAGCAGCTTGGCTGGGACTAGCGGCTACAATGAGCAGTTCTTC.

The CDR3: CASSLLLEAFF. In DNA, the CDR3 is TGTGCCAGCAGCTTACTACTTGAAGCTTTCTTT. The genes are TRBV11-2 and TRBJ1-1, with no clear D. Deletions cut 2 bases from V and 7 bases from J, with 5 bases between. In germline, CDR1 is SGHAT, CDR2 FQNNGV. This CDR3 is built from 11 residues. The full variable domain, rest sourced from reference TRBV11-2 and TRBJ1-1, is EAGVAQSPRYKIIEKRQSVAFWCNPISGHATLYWYQQILGQGPKLLIQFQNNGVVDDSQLPKDRFSAERLKGVDSTLKIQPAKLEDSAVYLCASSLLLEAFFGQGTRLTVV.

This clone has just a few counts. V gene TRBV6-1 combines with J gene TRBJ2-1; unclear D gene. The CDR3 runs 14 residues. Germline CDR1 MNHNS, CDR2 SASEGT. Deletions cut 6 bases from V and 8 bases from J, with 17 bases between. The CDR3 coding sequence is TGTGCCAGCAGGGGCCTGCAGGCCTTGGATGAGCAGTTCTTC. Protein: CASRGLQALDEQFF.

This clone has only a few counts. CDR3 nucleotides: TGTGCCAGTTCCCCAGGGCTTCAAGAGCAGTACTTC. Its translation is CASSPGLQEQYF. The chain joins TRBV18 to TRBJ2-7; maybe TRBD1 (5 bases). Trimming stripped 9 bases from V and 7 bases from J, with 16 bases between. The CDR3 has 12 amino acids. In germline, CDR1 is KGHSH, CDR2 LQKENI.

This clone has just a few counts. The rearrangement joins TRBV9 to TRBJ2-5; 8 bases agree with TRBD1. V trimming: 3 bases; J trimming: 5 bases; junction bases outside the gene matches: 6. The germline gives CDR1 SGDLS, CDR2 YYNGEE. The CDR3 is 14 residues long. The CDR3 sequence: CASSGSDRGETQYF. The CDR3 DNA follows: TGTGCCAGCAGCGGATCAGACAGGGGCGAGACCCAGTACTTC.

This clone was seen more than once but under ten times. The chain carries TRBV5-4 and TRBJ2-7; a possible D gene is TRBD1 (6 bases). Germline V gene sequence: CDR1 SGHNT, CDR2 YYREEE (reference sequence). The CDR3 consists of 15 residues. Trimming shortened V by 4 bases and J by 2 bases, and 16 bases separated the two germline ends. The chain's CDR3 is CASSTNQGIAYEQYF. The CDR3 bases are TGTGCCAGCAGCACCAATCAGGGGATTGCCTACGAGCAGTACTTC. Combining the CDR3 with reference TRBV5-4 and TRBJ2-7 gives the whole variable domain ETGVTQSPTHLIKTRGQQVTLRCSSQSGHNTVSWYQQALGQGPQFIFQYYREEENGRGNFPPRFSGLQFPNYSSELNVNALELDDSALYLCASSTNQGIAYEQYFGPGTRLTVT.

This clone was detected only a few times. This sequence joins TRBV29-1 and TRBJ2-5; no firm D call. The V gene lost 5 bases and the J gene lost 5 bases, with 12 bases spanning the gap. The CDR3 length is 12 residues. Germline CDR1 is SQVTM and CDR2 is ANQGSEA. CDR3 residues: CSVRRFDETQYF. CDR3 nucleotide sequence: TGCAGCGTTCGCAGGTTTGATGAGACCCAGTACTTC.

The gene calls are TRBV10-3 and TRBJ1-1; D perhaps matches TRBD1 (6 bases). The CDR3 loop spans 12 amino acids. V lost 10 bases and J lost 5, with 14 bases in between. Germline assignment: CDR1 ENHRY and CDR2 SYGVKD. CDR3 DNA: TGTGCCAGCGGGGGGGCCGGAACTGAAGCTTTCTTT. This gives the protein CASGGAGTEAFF.

This clone was recorded a few times. The V and J genes are TRBV2 and TRBJ1-5; tentative D call: TRBD1 (6 bases). Trimming cost V 7 bases and J 0 bases, with 7 bases left between them. CDR1 and CDR2 from the germline V gene are SNHLY and FYNNEI. The CDR3 sequence is 13 residues long. Here the CDR3 reads CASTGDSNQPQHF. The CDR3 bases are TGTGCCAGCACAGGGGATAGCAATCAGCCCCAGCATTTT.

This clone was recorded a few times. The rearrangement links TRBV5-1 to TRBJ2-4, with TRBD1 as a possible D gene (6 bases). CDR1 is SGHRS and CDR2 is YFSETQ in the germline V gene. With 4 bases removed from V and 0 bases from J, the gap between germline ends came to 14 bases. This CDR3 has 16 residues. The CDR3 reads CASSTGQTLAKNIQYF. The CDR3 nucleotides are TGCGCCAGCAGCACCGGACAGACACTAGCCAAAAACATTCAGTACTTC.

This chain links TRBV6-1 with TRBJ1-5, with TRBD1 matching over 10 bases. Losses at the gene ends were 6 bases for V and 4 bases for J; bases not matched to a gene: 6. The CDR3 covers 15 residues. Per germline, CDR1 MNHNS and CDR2 SASEGT. The CDR3: CASRFDRGPNQPQHF. CDR3 sequence (DNA): TGTGCCAGCAGGTTCGACAGGGGGCCTAATCAGCCCCAGCATTTT.

This clone has just a few counts. The chain has TRBV29-1 and TRBJ1-1; a possible D gene is TRBD1 (5 bases). Trimming took off 6 bases at V and 5 bases at J, with 13 bases between the two ends. Germline lookup yields CDR1 SQVTM and CDR2 ANQGSEA. This CDR3 is built from 12 residues. The chain's CDR3 is CSVTSGFTEAFF. The CDR3 nucleotides are TGCAGCGTGACCTCAGGGTTTACTGAAGCTTTCTTT.

This clone turned up a few times. The chain uses TRBV19 and TRBJ1-1; 9 nucleotides line up with TRBD1. Germline V gene sequence: CDR1 LNHDA, CDR2 SQIVND (reference sequence). This CDR3 region has 15 residues. J was trimmed by 0 bases and V by 5 bases; bases with no gene match: 4. The DNA of the CDR3 is TGTGCCAGTAGTCCAAGGACAGGGGTGAACACTGAAGCTTTCTTT. Amino acid sequence: CASSPRTGVNTEAFF.

The CDR3 region is CASSRDYEQYF. The DNA of the CDR3 is TGTGCCAGCAGTCGGGACTACGAGCAGTACTTC. This chain links TRBV6-6 with TRBJ2-7, with D perhaps matching TRBD2 (5 bases). The germline V and J ends were trimmed by 5 bases and 3 bases, with 5 bases remaining between them. CDR3 length: 11 amino acids. Germline assignment: CDR1 MNHNY and CDR2 SVGAGI (reference sequence).